This T cell receptor (beta chain) was identified in a study of CXCR3-negative and CXCR3-positive naive CD8 T cells. Study-level information: The libraries together contributed some 140 million TRB reads, each supplying about 1.5 +/- 0.3 million. General study points: Naive subsets did not differ in surface CD5, and the authors estimated TCR strength using properties of the TRB CDR3.

As for this clonotype: Its antigen is unknown.

5' RACE that incorporated UMI labels was used to prepare the TRB cDNA libraries. TCRdb re-called the 5' RACE reads; every CDR3 protein appears as one record, without DNA. In total, the table holds about 43,000 distinct CDR3 sequences. Germline V gene data show CDR1 as SGHRS and CDR2 as YFSETQ. CDR3 length: 14 amino acids. Sequencing input: memory CD8+ T cells from blood. The source is a human donor in good health. Some clones in this sample may be carry-over from other donors' samples. The chain employs TRBV5-1 and TRBJ1-2; TCRdb designates TRBD1, a call that cannot be tested without DNA. The CDR3 loop is CASSYQGGADGYTF.